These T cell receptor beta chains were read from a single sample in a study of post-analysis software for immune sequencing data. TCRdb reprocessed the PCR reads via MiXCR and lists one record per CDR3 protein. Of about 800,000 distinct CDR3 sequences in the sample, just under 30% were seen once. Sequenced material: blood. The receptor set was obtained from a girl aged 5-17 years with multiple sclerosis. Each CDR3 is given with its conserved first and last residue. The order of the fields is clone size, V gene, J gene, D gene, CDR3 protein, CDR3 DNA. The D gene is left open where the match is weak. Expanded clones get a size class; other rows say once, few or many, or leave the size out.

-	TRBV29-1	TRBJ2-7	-	CSVGRGEGEQYF	TGCAGCGTTGGCAGAGGAGAAGGGGAGCAGTACTTC
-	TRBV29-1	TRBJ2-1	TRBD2	CSVDTSGIYNEQFF	TGCAGCGTTGATACTAGCGGGATCTACAATGAGCAGTTCTTC
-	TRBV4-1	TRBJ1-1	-	CASSQTPRANTEAFF	TGCGCCAGCAGCCAAACTCCCAGGGCTAACACTGAAGCTTTCTTT
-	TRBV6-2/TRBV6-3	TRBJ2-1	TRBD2	CASSYSLLGSGTSSYNEQFF	TGTGCCAGCAGTTACTCTTTGTTAGGTAGCGGGACGAGCTCCTACAATGAGCAGTTCTTC
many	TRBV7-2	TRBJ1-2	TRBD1	CASSLGTGGGYGYTF	TGTGCCAGCAGCTTAGGGACAGGGGGCGGCTATGGCTACACCTTC
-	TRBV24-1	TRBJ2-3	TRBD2	CATSDPGLAGSYTSTDTQYF	TGTGCCACCAGTGATCCGGGACTAGCGGGGAGCTACACTAGCACAGATACGCAGTATTTT
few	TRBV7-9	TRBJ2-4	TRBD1	CASSLGTGGVGIQYF	TGTGCCAGCAGCTTAGGGACAGGGGGTGTCGGCATTCAGTACTTC
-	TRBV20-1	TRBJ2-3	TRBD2	CSAGPLAGSADTQYF	TGCAGTGCGGGCCCGCTAGCGGGGTCAGCAGATACGCAGTATTTT
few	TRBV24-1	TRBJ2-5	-	CATSDHSNQETQYF	TGTGCCACCAGTGATCACAGTAATCAAGAGACCCAGTACTTC
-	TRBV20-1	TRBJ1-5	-	CSARASVGGAGQPQHF	TGCAGTGCTAGGGCCTCCGTGGGGGGCGCTGGTCAGCCCCAGCATTTT
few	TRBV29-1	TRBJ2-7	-	CSVEAYDWDAKYEQYF	TGCAGCGTTGAGGCTTATGACTGGGATGCCAAATACGAGCAGTACTTC
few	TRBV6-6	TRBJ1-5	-	CASSYSGRNQPQHF	TGTGCCAGCAGTTACTCCGGCAGAAATCAGCCCCAGCATTTT
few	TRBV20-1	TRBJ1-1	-	CSASIWGVNTEAFF	TGCAGTGCTAGTATTTGGGGGGTGAACACTGAAGCTTTCTTT
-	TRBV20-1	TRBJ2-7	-	CSARGLEHYEQYF	TGCAGTGCTAGGGGACTCGAACATTACGAGCAGTACTTC
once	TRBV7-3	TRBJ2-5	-	CASSLKGVQETQYF	TGTGCCAGCAGCTTAAAGGGGGTGCAAGAGACCCAGTACTTC
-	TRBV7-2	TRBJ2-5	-	CASSLAWSGETQYF	TGTGCCAGCAGCTTAGCGTGGTCAGGAGAGACCCAGTACTTC
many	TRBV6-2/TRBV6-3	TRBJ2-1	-	CASSFSLSWNEQFF	TGTGCCAGCAGTTTCTCCCTCTCGTGGAATGAGCAGTTCTTC
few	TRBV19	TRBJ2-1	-	CASSSRTGPSYNEQFF	TGTGCCAGTAGTTCGAGGACGGGTCCTTCCTACAATGAGCAGTTCTTC
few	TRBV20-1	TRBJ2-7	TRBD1	CSARDLDRGGYEQYF	TGCAGTGCTAGAGATCTGGACAGGGGAGGGTACGAGCAGTACTTC
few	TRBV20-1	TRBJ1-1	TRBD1	CSAPGGGTEAFF	TGCAGTGCTCCAGGGGGCGGAACTGAAGCTTTCTTT
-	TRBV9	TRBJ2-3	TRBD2	CASSVGLRTSGRRTDTQYF	TGTGCCAGCAGCGTAGGACTGAGGACTAGCGGGAGAAGAACAGATACGCAGTATTTT
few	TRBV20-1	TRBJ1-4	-	CSARDYKPIVATNEKLFF	TGCAGTGCTAGAGATTATAAACCAATAGTTGCAACTAATGAAAAACTGTTTTTT
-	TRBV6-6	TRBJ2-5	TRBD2	CASRRLAGGETQYF	TGTGCCAGCAGGAGACTAGCGGGGGGAGAGACCCAGTACTTC
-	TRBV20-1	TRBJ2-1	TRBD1	CSARSLGQGDNEQFF	TGCAGTGCCCGATCCCTGGGACAGGGGGACAATGAGCAGTTCTTC
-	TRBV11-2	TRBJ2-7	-	CASSFQAGAREQYF	TGTGCCAGCAGCTTCCAGGCGGGGGCGAGGGAGCAGTACTTC
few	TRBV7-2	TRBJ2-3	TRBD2	CASSSGGGDTQYF	TGTGCCAGCAGCTCTGGCGGGGGAGATACGCAGTATTTT
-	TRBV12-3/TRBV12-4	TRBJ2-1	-	CASRPWTALGEGEQFF	TGTGCCAGCAGGCCTTGGACAGCCCTCGGCGAGGGTGAGCAGTTCTTC
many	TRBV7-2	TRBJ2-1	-	CASSLVHEQFF	TGTGCCAGCAGCTTAGTTCATGAGCAGTTCTTC
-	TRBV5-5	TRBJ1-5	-	CASGQAASSNQPQHF	TGTGCCAGCGGCCAGGCGGCGAGCAGCAATCAGCCCCAGCATTTT
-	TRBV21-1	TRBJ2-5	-	CASSKERRRARETQYF	TGTGCCAGCAGCAAAGAGAGGAGGAGAGCCCGGGAGACCCAGTACTTC
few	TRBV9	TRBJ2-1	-	CASSVSRTYNEQFF	TGTGCCAGCAGCGTAAGCCGGACCTACAATGAGCAGTTCTTC
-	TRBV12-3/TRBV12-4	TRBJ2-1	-	CASSLAGTGEQFF	TGTGCCAGCAGTTTAGCCGGGACCGGCGAGCAGTTCTTC
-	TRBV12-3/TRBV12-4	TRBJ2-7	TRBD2	CASSSSGRAVEQYF	TGTGCCAGCAGTAGTAGCGGGAGGGCCGTCGAGCAGTACTTC
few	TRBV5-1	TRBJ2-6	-	CASSFKTDAGNGANVLTF	TGCGCCAGCAGCTTTAAAACAGACGCAGGGAACGGGGCCAACGTCCTGACTTTC
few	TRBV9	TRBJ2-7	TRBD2	CASSPTPGTIYEQYF	TGTGCCAGCAGCCCGACCCCCGGGACTATATACGAGCAGTACTTC
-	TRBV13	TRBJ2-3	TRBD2	CASSAPSVAGGTDTQYF	TGTGCCAGCAGCGCACCTAGCGTAGCGGGAGGCACAGATACGCAGTATTTT
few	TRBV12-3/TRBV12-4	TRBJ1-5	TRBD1	CASSRQGAGQPQHF	TGTGCCAGCAGCCGTCAGGGGGCCGGTCAGCCCCAGCATTTT
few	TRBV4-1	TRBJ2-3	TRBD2	CASSQPGREDTQYF	TGCGCCAGCAGCCAGCCCGGGAGGGAAGATACGCAGTATTTT
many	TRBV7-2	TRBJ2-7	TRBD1	CASSLLGQGYEQYF	TGTGCCAGCAGCTTATTGGGACAGGGCTACGAGCAGTACTTC
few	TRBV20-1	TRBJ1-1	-	CSAPAQGNTEAFF	TGCAGTGCTCCCGCCCAGGGGAACACTGAAGCTTTCTTT
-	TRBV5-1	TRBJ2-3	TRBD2	CASSLKLAGATDTQYF	TGCGCCAGCAGCTTGAAACTAGCGGGAGCAACAGATACGCAGTATTTT
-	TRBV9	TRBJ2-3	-	CASSASNTDTQYF	TGTGCCAGCAGCGCGTCCAACACAGATACGCAGTATTTT
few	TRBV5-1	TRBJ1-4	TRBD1	CASSSKGTGNEKLFF	TGCGCCAGCAGCTCGAAAGGGACAGGGAATGAAAAACTGTTTTTT
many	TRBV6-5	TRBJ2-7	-	CASSQTHTSYEQYF	TGTGCCAGCAGTCAAACACATACCTCCTACGAGCAGTACTTC